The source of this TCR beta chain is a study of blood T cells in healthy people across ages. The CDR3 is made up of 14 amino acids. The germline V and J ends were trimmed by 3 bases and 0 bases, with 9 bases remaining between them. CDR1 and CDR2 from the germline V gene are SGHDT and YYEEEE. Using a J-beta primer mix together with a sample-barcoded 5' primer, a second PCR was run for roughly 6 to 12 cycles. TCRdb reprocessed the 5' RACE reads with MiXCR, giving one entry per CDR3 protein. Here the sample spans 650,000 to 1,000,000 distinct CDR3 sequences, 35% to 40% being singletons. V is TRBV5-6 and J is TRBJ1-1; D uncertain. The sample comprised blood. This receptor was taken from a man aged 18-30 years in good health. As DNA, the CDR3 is TGTGCCAGCAGCTCCAGAGGTATGAACACTGAAGCTTTCTTT. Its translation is CASSSRGMNTEAFF.